This entry lists 11 T cell receptor beta chains sequenced from one sample in a study of identical twins. TCRdb re-called the 5' RACE reads through MiXCR, storing one row per CDR3 protein. Among around 680,000 distinct CDR3 sequences listed, 8.6% were seen once. This sample was also put to use in a study of yellow fever vaccine responses in identical twins.

Source material: PBMCs. The source of these receptors is a woman aged 18-30 years in good health.

The rearrangement links TRBV28 to TRBJ2-2; D remains ambiguous. CDR3 length: 14 amino acids. The germline V gene encodes CDR1 MDHEN and CDR2 SYDVKM. V was clipped by 5 bases and J by 7 bases, with 14 bases between them. The CDR3 sequence: CASSRGAPSGELFF. DNA of the CDR3: TGTGCCAGCAGTCGCGGAGCCCCAAGCGGGGAGCTGTTTTTT.

The sample holds many counts of this clonotype. The rearrangement uses TRBV24-1 and TRBJ2-2, with unresolved D. There are 13 residues in the CDR3. The V end was cut by 0 bases, the J end by 7 bases, with 5 bases between. From germline, CDR1 is KGHDR and CDR2 SFDVKD. The CDR3 spells CATSDLHSGELFF. In DNA, the CDR3 is TGTGCCACCAGTGATTTGCATAGCGGGGAGCTGTTTTTT.

This clonotype was seen ten or more times. V is TRBV12-3 or TRBV12-4 and J is TRBJ1-6; possibly TRBD1 for D (5 bases). This CDR3 region has 14 residues. Trimming took 1 base from V and 7 from J, leaving 8 bases between them. The CDR3, as DNA: TGTGCCAGCAGTTTAGTGGGGACGAATTCACCCCTCCACTTT. As protein: CASSLVGTNSPLHF.

Only a few counts were recorded for this clonotype. V and J are TRBV20-1 and TRBJ2-5; 10 positions agree with TRBD1. CDR1 is DFQATT and CDR2 is SNEGSKA in the germline V gene (reference sequence). The length of the CDR3 is 14 residues. J gave up 4 bases and V 1 base, and 3 bases lay outside the gene matches. The DNA of the CDR3 is TGCAGTGCTAGAGCGGACAGGGGGGGAGAGACCCAGTACTTC. Translation: CSARADRGGETQYF.

This clonotype was recorded many times. The J gene is TRBJ2-1, the V gene TRBV6-2 or TRBV6-3; 8 nucleotides line up with TRBD2. The CDR3 is 19 residues long. Germline loops: CDR1 MNHEY, CDR2 SVGEGT. J gave up 0 bases and V 5 bases, and 15 bases lay outside the gene matches. As DNA, the CDR3 is TGTGCCAGCAGTGGATTAGCGGGACGCTCCCCGAGCTCCTACAATGAGCAGTTCTTC. This sequence encodes CASSGLAGRSPSSYNEQFF.

This chain connects TRBV20-1 to TRBJ1-2; D is uncertain. CDR1 is DFQATT and CDR2 is SNEGSKA in the germline V gene (reference sequence). This CDR3 has 13 amino acids. Deletions cut 5 bases from V and 4 bases from J, with 14 bases between. CDR3 nucleotides: TGCAGTGCTTATCCCCCCGGAACCTATGGCTACACCTTC. This codes for CSAYPPGTYGYTF.

This clonotype has only a few counts. The V gene is TRBV18, the J gene TRBJ2-5; no clear D gene. Germline V gene data show CDR1 as KGHSH and CDR2 as LQKENI. The CDR3 is 15 residues long. The V and J ends lost 10 bases and 0 bases respectively, with 18 bases between them. The CDR3: CATTEEDKYQETQYF. In DNA form, the CDR3 reads TGTGCCACCACCGAAGAAGACAAGTACCAAGAGACCCAGTACTTC.

This clonotype has a handful of counts. This chain connects TRBV20-1 to TRBJ1-5; D possibly corresponds to TRBD1 (6 bases). Germline V gene data show CDR1 as DFQATT and CDR2 as SNEGSKA (reference sequence). V was pared by 2 bases and J by 1 base, with 12 bases between. The CDR3 has 15 residues. The CDR3 reads CSARPNQGSNQPQHF. The CDR3 nucleotides are TGCAGTGCTAGACCAAATCAGGGGAGCAATCAGCCCCAGCATTTT.

A few counts support this clonotype. The chain links TRBV15 to TRBJ2-3; D call uncertain. The V end lost 8 bases, the J end lost 2 bases, and 11 bases lay between the germline ends. This CDR3 is 13 amino acids long. CDR1 is LNHNV and CDR2 is YYDKDF in the germline V gene (reference sequence). The CDR3 loop reads CATPGFNTDTQYF. The DNA of the CDR3 is TGTGCCACCCCCGGCTTCAACACAGATACGCAGTATTTT.

This clonotype has more than one count but fewer than ten. The chain carries TRBV9 and TRBJ2-3, with 13 bases fitting TRBD2. The CDR3 covers 17 residues. V shed 4 bases, J shed 8 bases, and the junction held 13 bases outside the gene matches. Germline V gives CDR1 SGDLS, CDR2 YYNGEE. CDR3 nucleotides: TGTGCCAGCAGCCCCAGACTAGCGGGGGGCCCAGAGGCTACGCAGTATTTT. Translating it yields CASSPRLAGGPEATQYF.

This clonotype was recorded at least ten times. In DNA form, the CDR3 reads TGCAGTGGGCCGGGACAGGGCCACGAGCAGTACTTC. As protein: CSGPGQGHEQYF. The genes are TRBV20-1 and TRBJ2-7, with TRBD1 identical over 9 bases. V lost 7 bases and J lost 5; bases outside the gene matches: 6. This CDR3 contains 12 residues. Germline lookup yields CDR1 DFQATT and CDR2 SNEGSKA (reference sequence).